This TCR beta chain was identified during a study of blood T cell repertoires in COVID-19. Turning to the study itself: Sources were T cells, B-cell-depleted T cells, or PBMCs; the material itself was cDNA or gDNA.

Per the authors' pipeline: Cell counts per sample came from amplifying reference gene primers. TCRdb's table, derived via immunoSEQ multiplex PCR, lists solely in-frame clones and lacks some. The D gene and trimming were derived from the DNA, and the V and J assignments and clone size from that table. Among some 200,000 clones listed, just under 85% were seen once. Germline V gives CDR1 MDHEN, CDR2 SYDVKM. CDR3 length equals 11 residues. The V and J ends lost 3 bases and 7 bases respectively, with 6 bases between them. The source is a woman aged 50 to 65 with active or convalescent COVID-19. The chain links TRBV28 to TRBJ1-1, with D unresolved. Sequencing was done on a sample of peripheral blood. The CDR3 spells CASSFEGEAFF. The CDR3 coding sequence is TGTGCCAGCAGTTTTGAGGGTGAAGCTTTCTTT.